This is a list of T cell receptor beta chains from one sample in a study of cytomegalovirus exposure and HLA in healthy donors. Only in-frame clones appear in the TCRdb table, and some are missing; sequencing was by immunoSEQ multiplex PCR. The sample has about 140,000 clones, about 70% seen once. The sequenced material came from PBMCs. These receptors all stem from a man aged 30 to 39 in good health and CMV-seropositive. CDR3s leave out the opening cysteine and the closing phenylalanine or tryptophan. The order of the fields is V gene, J gene, CDR3 protein.

TRBV27	TRBJ2-5	ASRLGLAFQETQY
TRBV2	TRBJ2-1	ASSETSDNEQF
TRBV5-6	TRBJ1-3	ASSLSGTGNTIY
TRBV27	TRBJ1-6	ASSSAGSNSPLH
TRBV6-1	TRBJ2-5	ASSADRLIETQY
TRBV6-1	TRBJ2-2	ASSNGGGTGELF
TRBV19	TRBJ2-5	ASSTSEAETQY
TRBV19	TRBJ1-5	ASTARLSNTLQPQH
TRBV19	.	ASSIGTTLSYEQY
TRBV6-1	TRBJ2-7	ASRDRGFYEQY